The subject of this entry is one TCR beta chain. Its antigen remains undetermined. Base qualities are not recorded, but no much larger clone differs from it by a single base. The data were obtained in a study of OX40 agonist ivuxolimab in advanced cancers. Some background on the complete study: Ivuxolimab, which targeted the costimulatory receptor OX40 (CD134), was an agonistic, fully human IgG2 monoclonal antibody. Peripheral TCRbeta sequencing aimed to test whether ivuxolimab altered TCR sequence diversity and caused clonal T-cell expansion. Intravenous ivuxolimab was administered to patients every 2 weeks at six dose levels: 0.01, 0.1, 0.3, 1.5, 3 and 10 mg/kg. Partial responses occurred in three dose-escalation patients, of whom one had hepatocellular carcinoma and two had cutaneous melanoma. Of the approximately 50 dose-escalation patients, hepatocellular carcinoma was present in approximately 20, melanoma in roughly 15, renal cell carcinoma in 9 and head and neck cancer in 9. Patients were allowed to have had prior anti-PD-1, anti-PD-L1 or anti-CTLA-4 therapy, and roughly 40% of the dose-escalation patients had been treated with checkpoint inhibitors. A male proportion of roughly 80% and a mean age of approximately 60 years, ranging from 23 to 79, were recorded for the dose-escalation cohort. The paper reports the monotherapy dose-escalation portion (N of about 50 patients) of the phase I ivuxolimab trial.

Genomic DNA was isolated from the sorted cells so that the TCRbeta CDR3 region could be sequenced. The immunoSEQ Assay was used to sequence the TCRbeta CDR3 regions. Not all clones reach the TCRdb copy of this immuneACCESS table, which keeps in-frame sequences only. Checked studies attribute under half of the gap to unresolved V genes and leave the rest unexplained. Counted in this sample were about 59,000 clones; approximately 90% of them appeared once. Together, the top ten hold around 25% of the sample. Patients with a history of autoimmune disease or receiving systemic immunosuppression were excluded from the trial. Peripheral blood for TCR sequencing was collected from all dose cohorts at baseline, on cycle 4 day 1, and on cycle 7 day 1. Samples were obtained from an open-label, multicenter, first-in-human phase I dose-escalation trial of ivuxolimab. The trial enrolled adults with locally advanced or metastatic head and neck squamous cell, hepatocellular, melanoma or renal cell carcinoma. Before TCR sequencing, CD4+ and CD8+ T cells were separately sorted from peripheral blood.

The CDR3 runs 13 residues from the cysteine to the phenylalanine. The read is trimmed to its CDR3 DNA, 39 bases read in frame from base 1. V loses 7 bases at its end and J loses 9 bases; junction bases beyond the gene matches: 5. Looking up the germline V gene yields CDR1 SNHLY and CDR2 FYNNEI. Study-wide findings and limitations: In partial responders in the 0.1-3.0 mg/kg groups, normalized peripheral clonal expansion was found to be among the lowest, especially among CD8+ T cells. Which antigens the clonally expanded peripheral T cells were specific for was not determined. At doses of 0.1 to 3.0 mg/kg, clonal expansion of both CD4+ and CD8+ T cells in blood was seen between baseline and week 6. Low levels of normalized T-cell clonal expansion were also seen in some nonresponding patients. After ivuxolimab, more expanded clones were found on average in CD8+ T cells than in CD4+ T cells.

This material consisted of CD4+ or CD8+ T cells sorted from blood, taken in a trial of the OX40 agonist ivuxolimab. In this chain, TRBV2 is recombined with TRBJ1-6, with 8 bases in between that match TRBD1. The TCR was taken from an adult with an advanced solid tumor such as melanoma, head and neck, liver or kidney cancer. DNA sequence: TGTGCCAGCAAACCGACAGGGGCTTCACCCCTCCACTTT. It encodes CASKPTGASPLHF.